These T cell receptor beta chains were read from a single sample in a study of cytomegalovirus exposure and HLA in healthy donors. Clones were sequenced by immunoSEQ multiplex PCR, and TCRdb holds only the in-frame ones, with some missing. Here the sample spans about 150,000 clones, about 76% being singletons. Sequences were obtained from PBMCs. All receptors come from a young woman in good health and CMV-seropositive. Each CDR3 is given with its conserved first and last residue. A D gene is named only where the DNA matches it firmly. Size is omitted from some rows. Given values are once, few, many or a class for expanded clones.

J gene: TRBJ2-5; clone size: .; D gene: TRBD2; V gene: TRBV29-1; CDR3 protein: CSVEVRGGKETQYF; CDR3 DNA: TGCAGCGTTGAAGTTCGGGGGGGCAAGGAGACCCAGTACTTC
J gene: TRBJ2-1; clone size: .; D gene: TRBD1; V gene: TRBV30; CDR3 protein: CAWRKKTGGMNNEQFF; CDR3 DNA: TGTGCCTGGAGGAAAAAGACAGGGGGCATGAACAATGAGCAGTTCTTC
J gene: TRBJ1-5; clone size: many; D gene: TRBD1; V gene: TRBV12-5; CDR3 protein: CASGLVGQGSNQPQHF; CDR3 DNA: TGTGCTAGTGGTTTGGTAGGACAGGGGAGCAATCAGCCCCAGCATTTT
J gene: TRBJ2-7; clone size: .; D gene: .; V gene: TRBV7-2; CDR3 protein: CASSLGGLPKGPSSYEQYF; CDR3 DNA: TGTGCCAGCAGCTTAGGGGGACTTCCAAAGGGGCCAAGCTCCTACGAGCAGTACTTC
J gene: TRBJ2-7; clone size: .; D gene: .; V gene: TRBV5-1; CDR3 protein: CASRQTDTYEQYF; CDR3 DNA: TGCGCCAGCCGACAGACTGATACCTACGAGCAGTACTTC
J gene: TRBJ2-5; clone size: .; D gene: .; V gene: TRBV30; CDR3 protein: CAWSVGLAQETQYF; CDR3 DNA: TGTGCCTGGAGTGTAGGGCTAGCACAAGAGACCCAGTACTTC
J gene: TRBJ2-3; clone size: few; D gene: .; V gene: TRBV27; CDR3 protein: CASRVGGNGADTQYF; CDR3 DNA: TGTGCCAGCAGGGTCGGGGGTAATGGAGCAGATACGCAGTATTTT
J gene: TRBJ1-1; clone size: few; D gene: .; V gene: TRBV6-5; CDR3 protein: CASRISVMNTEAFF; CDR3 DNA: TGTGCCAGCAGAATAAGCGTCATGAACACTGAAGCTTTCTTT
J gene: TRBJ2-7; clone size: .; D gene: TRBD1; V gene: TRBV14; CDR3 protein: CASSLDDRGHEQYF; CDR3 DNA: TGTGCCAGCAGCCTCGACGACAGGGGTCACGAGCAGTACTTC
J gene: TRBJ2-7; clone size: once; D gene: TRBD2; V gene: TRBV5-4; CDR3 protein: CASSLALGSPSGYYEQYF; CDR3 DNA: TGTGCCAGCAGCTTGGCCCTTGGTTCACCTAGCGGTTACTACGAGCAGTACTTC
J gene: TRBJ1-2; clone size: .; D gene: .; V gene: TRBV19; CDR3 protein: CASRWEGALGYTF; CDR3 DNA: TGTGCCAGTAGGTGGGAGGGAGCGTTGGGCTACACCTTC
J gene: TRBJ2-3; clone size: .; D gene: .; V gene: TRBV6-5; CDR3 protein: CASSSRTTSRTDTQYF; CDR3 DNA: TGTGCCAGCAGTTCAAGGACTACTTCCCGCACAGATACGCAGTATTTT
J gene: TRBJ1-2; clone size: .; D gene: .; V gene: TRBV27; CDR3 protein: CASSFKPRFYGYTF; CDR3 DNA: TGTGCCAGCAGTTTTAAGCCGAGGTTCTATGGCTACACCTTC
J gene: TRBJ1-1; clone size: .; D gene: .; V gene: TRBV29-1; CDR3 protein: CSAQVGGWEAFF; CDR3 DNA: TGCAGCGCCCAAGTGGGGGGATGGGAAGCTTTCTTT
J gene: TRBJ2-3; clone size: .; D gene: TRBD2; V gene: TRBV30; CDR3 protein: CAWSVYSGADTQYF; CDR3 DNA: TGTGCCTGGAGTGTGTATAGCGGGGCAGATACGCAGTATTTT
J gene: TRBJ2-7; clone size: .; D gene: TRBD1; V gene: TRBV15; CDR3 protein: CATSESGTVNGEQYF; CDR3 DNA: TGTGCCACCAGCGAATCCGGGACAGTCAACGGCGAGCAGTACTTC
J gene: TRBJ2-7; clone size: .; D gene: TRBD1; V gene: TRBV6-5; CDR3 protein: CASNRQGAPVYEQYF; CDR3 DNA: TGTGCCAGCAACCGACAGGGGGCACCCGTTTACGAGCAGTACTTC
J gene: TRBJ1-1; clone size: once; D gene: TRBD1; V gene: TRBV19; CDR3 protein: CASRSTGNPEAFF; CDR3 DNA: TGTGCCAGTAGATCGACAGGGAACCCTGAAGCTTTCTTT
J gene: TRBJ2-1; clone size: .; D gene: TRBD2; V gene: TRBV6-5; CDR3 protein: CASNQLAGQYNEQFF; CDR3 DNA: TGTGCCAGCAACCAACTAGCGGGGCAGTACAATGAGCAGTTCTTC
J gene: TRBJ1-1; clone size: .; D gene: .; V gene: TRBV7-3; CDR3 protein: CASSPRGGDTEAFF; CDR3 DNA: TGTGCCAGCAGCCCGCGAGGAGGGGATACTGAAGCTTTCTTT
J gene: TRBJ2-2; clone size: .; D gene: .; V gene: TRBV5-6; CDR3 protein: CASSRFGELFF; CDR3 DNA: TGTGCCAGCAGTCGGTTCGGGGAGCTGTTTTTT
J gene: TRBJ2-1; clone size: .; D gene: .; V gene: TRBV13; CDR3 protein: CASSLTRAYNEQFF; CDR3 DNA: TGTGCCAGCAGCTTAACCCGGGCCTACAATGAGCAGTTCTTC
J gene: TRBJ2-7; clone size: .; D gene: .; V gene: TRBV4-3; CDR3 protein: CASSQDRTATYEQYF; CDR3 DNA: TGCGCCAGCAGCCAAGATCGGACAGCGACCTACGAGCAGTACTTC
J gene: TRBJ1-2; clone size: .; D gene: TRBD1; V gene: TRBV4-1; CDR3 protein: CASSQGVTGPNYGYTF; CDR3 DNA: TGCGCCAGCAGCCAAGGAGTGACAGGGCCCAACTATGGCTACACCTTC
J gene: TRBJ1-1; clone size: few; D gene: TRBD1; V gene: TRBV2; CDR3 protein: CASSLDRVRGTEAFF; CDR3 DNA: TGTGCCAGCAGCCTGGACAGGGTGCGAGGCACTGAAGCTTTCTTT
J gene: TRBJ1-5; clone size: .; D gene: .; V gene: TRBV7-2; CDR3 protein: CASSLAYNQPQHF; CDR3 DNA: TGTGCCAGCAGCTTAGCGTACAATCAGCCCCAGCATTTT
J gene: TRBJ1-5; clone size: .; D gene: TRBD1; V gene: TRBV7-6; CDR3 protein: CASSLTAAGQYSNQPQHF; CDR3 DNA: TGTGCCAGCAGCTTAACGGCCGCGGGACAGTATAGCAATCAGCCCCAGCATTTT
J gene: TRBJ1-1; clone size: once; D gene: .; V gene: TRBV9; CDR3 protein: CASSPYSTNMNTEAFF; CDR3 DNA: TGTGCCAGCAGCCCCTACTCGACAAACATGAACACTGAAGCTTTCTTT
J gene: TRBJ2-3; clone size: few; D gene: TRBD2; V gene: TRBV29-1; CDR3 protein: CSVGAGGQTDTQYF; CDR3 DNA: TGCAGCGTAGGAGCGGGGGGGCAAACAGATACGCAGTATTTT
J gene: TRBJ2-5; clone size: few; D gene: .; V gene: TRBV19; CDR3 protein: CASSIFGGKTQYF; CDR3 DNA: TGTGCCAGTAGTATCTTCGGGGGTAAGACCCAGTACTTC
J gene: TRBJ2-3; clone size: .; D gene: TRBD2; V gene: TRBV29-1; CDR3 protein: CSVELAGSTDTQYF; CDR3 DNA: TGCAGCGTTGAACTAGCGGGGAGCACAGATACGCAGTATTTT
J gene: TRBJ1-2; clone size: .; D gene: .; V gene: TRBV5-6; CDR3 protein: CASSLSAGTNYGYTF; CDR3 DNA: TGTGCCAGCAGCTTGTCGGCAGGGACTAACTATGGCTACACCTTC
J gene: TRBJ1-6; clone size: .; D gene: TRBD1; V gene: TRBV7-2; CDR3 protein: CASSSTSGQLYNSPLHF; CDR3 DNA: TGTGCCAGCAGCAGCACGTCGGGACAGTTGTATAATTCACCCCTCCACTTT
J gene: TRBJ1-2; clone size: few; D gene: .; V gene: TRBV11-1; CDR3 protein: CASSSTTQGHYGYTF; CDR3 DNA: TGTGCCAGCAGTTCGACCACCCAGGGTCATTATGGCTACACCTTC
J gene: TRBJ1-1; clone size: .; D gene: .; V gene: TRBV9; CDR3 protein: CASSVELNTEAFF; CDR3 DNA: TGTGCCAGCAGCGTAGAGCTGAACACTGAAGCTTTCTTT
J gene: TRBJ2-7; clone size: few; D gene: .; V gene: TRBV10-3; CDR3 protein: CAISESISYEQYF; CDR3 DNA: TGTGCCATCAGTGAGTCTATTAGCTACGAGCAGTACTTC
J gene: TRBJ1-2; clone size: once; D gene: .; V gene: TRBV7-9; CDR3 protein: CASSFWDNGYTF; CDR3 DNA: TGTGCCAGCAGCTTCTGGGACAATGGCTACACCTTC
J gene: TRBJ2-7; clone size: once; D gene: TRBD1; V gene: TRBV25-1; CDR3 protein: CASSESGTGVYEQYF; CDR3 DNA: TGTGCCAGCAGTGAATCGGGGACAGGGGTCTACGAGCAGTACTTC
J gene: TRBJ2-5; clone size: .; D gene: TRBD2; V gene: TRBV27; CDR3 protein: CASSPKTSGGLETQYF; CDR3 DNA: TGTGCCAGCAGTCCTAAGACTAGCGGGGGGTTGGAGACCCAGTACTTC